This is a list of T cell receptor beta chains from one sample in a study of T-cell reconstitution after alpha-beta-depleted transplantation in children. TCRdb re-called the PCR reads with MiXCR, one entry per CDR3 protein. Here the sample spans 200,000 to 300,000 distinct CDR3 sequences, about 12% being singletons. The sample consisted of PBMCs from the stem cell graft donor, taken from the stem cell graft. Every receptor here comes from a human donor who donated a stem cell graft to a child with acute lymphoblastic leukemia. Both conserved end residues are part of each CDR3. Clone sizes are given selectively: once, few, many, or a class where the clone is expanded.

j_call clone_size v_call cdr3_aa
TRBJ2-7 . TRBV12-3/TRBV12-4 CASSQGAANYEQYF
TRBJ2-3 many TRBV28 CASSLSGASVGADTQYF
TRBJ2-5 many TRBV28 CASSLDREGETQYF
TRBJ2-3 many TRBV9 CASSPSSADTQYF
TRBJ2-7 many TRBV25-1 CASSEGSGLYEQYF
TRBJ2-5 many TRBV5-1 CASSLGDRQETQYF
TRBJ2-5 many TRBV7-2 CASSLLPLGETQYF
TRBJ2-7 many TRBV6-5 CASSYTRGRIEQYF
TRBJ2-1 few TRBV7-3 CASSLKVSSYNEQFF
TRBJ2-4 few TRBV7-9 CASSIPWGGNIQYF
TRBJ2-5 . TRBV4-3 CASSQESRGEETQYF
TRBJ1-6 many TRBV11-2 CASSLEGSGTRPPFNSPLHF
TRBJ2-7 . TRBV12-3/TRBV12-4 CASSSILAGGRSGYEQYF
TRBJ1-5 . TRBV29-1 CSVAGTEDQPQHF
TRBJ1-1 many TRBV6-2/TRBV6-3 CASGRDENTEAFF
TRBJ1-1 many TRBV3-1 CASSLNVRSIPTEAFF
TRBJ2-1 . TRBV5-4 CASSRTGLPYNEQFF
TRBJ2-1 . TRBV6-5 CASSYSADLEQFF
TRBJ2-2 many TRBV5-1 CASSLVSLGVNTGELFF
TRBJ2-3 many TRBV19 CASSIGLAPDTQYF
TRBJ2-1 many TRBV9 CASSRTSVGSSYNEQFF
TRBJ2-3 . TRBV4-3 CASSQGVSGTDTQYF
TRBJ2-3 many TRBV5-1 CASSLKGSGGSTDTQYF
TRBJ2-7 . TRBV27 CASKGTTAGVYEQYF
TRBJ2-1 few TRBV20-1 CSASIFTNEQFF
TRBJ1-6 few TRBV7-2 CASSLEPARVSPLHF
TRBJ2-3 many TRBV12-3/TRBV12-4 CASSWAGKGADTQYF
TRBJ1-5 . TRBV11-2 CASSLRLHNQPQHF
TRBJ2-6 . TRBV4-2 CASSQNRATGANGLTF
TRBJ2-6 few TRBV7-9 CASTLGGGSSGANVLTF
TRBJ1-1 many TRBV6-1 CASSEAPDPSGGFF
TRBJ2-7 . TRBV29-1 CSVEGTDSYEQYF
TRBJ2-5 many TRBV20-1 CSPKGRTETQYF
TRBJ2-7 . TRBV15 CATSRGLRPGLAGVISSYEQYF
TRBJ2-4 many TRBV7-2 CASSTILAKNIQYF
TRBJ1-2 many TRBV6-5 CASSYSPGFTGTF
TRBJ2-3 many TRBV7-3 CASSLRSGGSLERFHVLDTQYF
TRBJ2-1 few TRBV2 CASSEAFVRSRANNEQFF
TRBJ1-1 many TRBV10-1 CASSQSGNTEAFF
TRBJ2-2 many TRBV21-1 CASSSTGECDTGELFF
TRBJ2-5 . TRBV12-3/TRBV12-4 CASSFIGPETQYF
TRBJ1-5 many TRBV6-2/TRBV6-3 CASSYFRPASLGNQPQHF
TRBJ2-7 many TRBV20-1 CSAFDGYEQYF
TRBJ2-7 many TRBV20-1 CSARRRGEQYF
TRBJ1-1 many TRBV7-8 CASSLRQGTVEAFF
TRBJ2-2 many TRBV4-3 CASSQDLSGQLGTGELFF
TRBJ2-5 many TRBV5-1 CASSLGQGAETQYF
TRBJ1-1 many TRBV12-3/TRBV12-4 CASRFTGDTEAFF
TRBJ2-5 many TRBV5-1 CASSHGPTETQYF
TRBJ2-3 many TRBV20-1 CSALSGGVADTQYF
TRBJ1-5 . TRBV20-1 CSARGDHFQPQHF
TRBJ2-1 many TRBV7-3 CASSLGTSGINEQFF
TRBJ1-1 many TRBV30 CAWSESPIF